The rows below give T cell receptor beta chains drawn from one sample of a study of shared clonotypes between healthy human individuals. Sequencing was performed with immunoSEQ multiplex PCR; in TCRdb, only in-frame clones are kept and a portion is missing. The top ten clones hold about 0.34% of a sample with some 380,000 clones, roughly 96% of them seen once. Sequenced: memory CD8+ T cells sorted from blood. These receptor sequences come from a man under 40 in good health. The conserved cysteine and the conserved F or W are not part of the CDR3 here.

J | V | CDR3
TRBJ1-5 | TRBV4-1 | ASSQAVFTQPQH
TRBJ2-3 | TRBV7-6 | ASSLVPGTSGRRGHTDTQY
TRBJ2-4 | TRBV6-5 | ASSSPAKNIQY
TRBJ2-7 | TRBV21-1 | ATRIGKVGYEQY
TRBJ2-7 | TRBV4-2 | ASSQQAGGPGEQY
TRBJ1-2 | TRBV5-1 | ASSLDRGYGYT
TRBJ2-5 | TRBV7-2 | ASSWPGLAGTQY
TRBJ2-2 | TRBV11-2 | ASSLLAGAGELF
TRBJ2-1 | TRBV18 | ASSPSLYNEQF
TRBJ1-2 | TRBV29-1 | SVEQWANRGGYT
TRBJ2-2 | TRBV5-1 | ASSLSAGRGGELF
TRBJ2-1 | TRBV7-2 | ASSPRTSGVNEQF
TRBJ1-1 | TRBV30 | AWQTGLHTEAF
TRBJ2-7 | TRBV4-1 | ASSQRQGYEQY
TRBJ2-1 | TRBV13 | ASSIRGDEQF
TRBJ2-2 | TRBV5-1 | ASSLVVAGDTGELF
TRBJ2-1 | TRBV9 | ASSRSLAGGYNEQF
TRBJ2-7 | TRBV19 | ASSLIVGTAYEQY
TRBJ2-3 | TRBV7-2 | ASSLAGARTDTQY
TRBJ2-5 | TRBV4-1 | ASSQGPGGGETQY